This entry is about one TCR beta chain. The antigen remains unidentified. Within the ViraFEST assay, antigen-specific CD4+ T cells underwent expansion with viral peptide pools prior to sequencing. Subsequent to a culture period of 10 days, CD4+ T cells were isolated. Two-dose BNT162b2 or mRNA-1273 vaccination was given to participants. After removal of 4 bases from V and 0 bases from J, the junction contained 7 bases not matched to a gene. Germline V lookup: CDR1 SGHRS, CDR2 YFSETQ. The CDR3 loop spans 16 amino acids. These data come from a study of vaccination effects on CD4 cells after COVID-19. The wider study: Following the second dose by a median of 72 days, the post-vaccine samples were obtained.

Produced via immunoSEQ multiplex PCR; TCRdb's table is partial and in-frame only. The table includes 20,000 to 30,000 clones, about 70% detected once. The clonotype comes from a human donor who received a COVID-19 vaccine. The sequencing here drew on CD4+ T cells from PBMCs cultured with SARS-CoV-2 spike peptides, taken after COVID-19 vaccination. The chain joins TRBV5-1 to TRBJ1-3, with 7 positions matching TRBD1. CDR3 amino acids: CASSPRTGSSGNTIYF. The CDR3 DNA reads TGCGCCAGCAGCCCCAGGACAGGATCCTCTGGAAACACCATATATTTT.